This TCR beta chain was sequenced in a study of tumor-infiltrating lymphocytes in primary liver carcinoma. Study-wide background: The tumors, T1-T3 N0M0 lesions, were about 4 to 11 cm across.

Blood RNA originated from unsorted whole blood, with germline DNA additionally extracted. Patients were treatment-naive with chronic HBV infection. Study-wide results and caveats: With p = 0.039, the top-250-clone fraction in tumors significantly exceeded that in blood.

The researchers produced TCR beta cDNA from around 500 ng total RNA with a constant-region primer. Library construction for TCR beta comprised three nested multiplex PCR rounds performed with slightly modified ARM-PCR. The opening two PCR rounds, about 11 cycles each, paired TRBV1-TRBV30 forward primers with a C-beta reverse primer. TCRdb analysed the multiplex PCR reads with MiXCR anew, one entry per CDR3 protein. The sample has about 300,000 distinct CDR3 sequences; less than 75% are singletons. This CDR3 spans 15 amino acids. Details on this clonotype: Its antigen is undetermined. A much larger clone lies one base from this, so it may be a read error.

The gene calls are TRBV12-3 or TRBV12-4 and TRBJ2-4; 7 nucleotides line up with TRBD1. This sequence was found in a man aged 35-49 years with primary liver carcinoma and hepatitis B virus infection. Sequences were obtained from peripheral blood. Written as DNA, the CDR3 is TGTGCCAGCAGTTCCGAGGGGGCCCGCAAAAGCATTCAGTACTTC. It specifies CASSSEGARKSIQYF.